These 17 T cell receptor beta chains originate from one sample sequenced in a study of T-cell memory formation after mild COVID-19. In TCRdb, the 5' RACE reads were re-called with MiXCR into one record per CDR3 protein. This sample has about 620,000 distinct CDR3 sequences, with about a sixth found just once. The material sequenced was PBMCs or a T cell subset sorted from them (not recorded which). These receptors were taken from an adult woman who had mild COVID-19 (a few samples of this study predate the infection). Cell type and time point are not known.

The rearrangement joins TRBV19 to TRBJ2-3; TRBD1 is a possible D gene (6 bases). The V end lost 4 bases, the J end lost 3 bases, and 11 bases lay between the germline ends. Germline V CDR1 and CDR2: LNHDA, SQIVND (reference sequence). The CDR3 covers 14 residues. The CDR3 spells CASSTNTGTDTQYF. CDR3 nucleotide sequence: TGTGCCAGTAGTACGAATACAGGGACAGATACGCAGTATTTT.

This clonotype was observed a handful of times. The chain combines TRBV5-6 with TRBJ2-3; 11 bases align to TRBD2. This CDR3 is 16 amino acids long. The V gene's germline CDR1 is SGHDT and CDR2 YYEEEE. Trimming at V came to 0 bases and at J to 4 bases, leaving 4 bases not matched to a gene. The chain's CDR3 is CASSLVPTSGADTQYF. DNA of the CDR3: TGTGCCAGCAGCTTGGTCCCGACTAGCGGGGCAGATACGCAGTATTTT.

The J gene is TRBJ2-1, the V gene TRBV20-1; TRBD2 matches 13 bases. With 0 bases clipped from V and 5 bases from J, the junction kept 7 bases outside the gene matches. Germline CDR1 DFQATT, CDR2 SNEGSKA (reference sequence). CDR3 length: 17 residues. CDR3: CSARDSGTSGVHNEQFF. CDR3 DNA sequence: TGCAGTGCTAGAGATTCGGGGACTAGCGGGGTGCACAATGAGCAGTTCTTC.

This clonotype occurred a few times. This chain links TRBV10-3 with TRBJ2-1; 11 bases are shared with TRBD2. V trimming: 3 bases; J trimming: 4 bases; junction bases outside the gene matches: 2. In germline, CDR1 is ENHRY, CDR2 SYGVKD. The CDR3 spans 15 residues. CDR3 sequence: CAISDGTSGYNEQFF. The CDR3 DNA sequence: TGTGCCATCAGTGATGGGACTAGCGGATACAATGAGCAGTTCTTC.

This clonotype was observed at least ten times. The genes are TRBV4-2 and TRBJ2-7; 12 bases agree with TRBD1. The germline V gene encodes CDR1 LGHNA and CDR2 YNFKEQ. The CDR3 length is 15 residues. J lost 7 bases, V lost 0 bases, and 4 bases had no gene match. CDR3 coding DNA: TGTGCCAGCAGCCAAGAGGGACAGGGGGCTGAGGAGCAGTACTTC. Translating it yields CASSQEGQGAEEQYF.

The chain has TRBV25-1 and TRBJ2-3; perhaps D is TRBD1 or TRBD2 (6 bases each). V was pared by 6 bases and J by 7 bases, with 8 bases between. The V gene's germline CDR1 is MGHDK and CDR2 SYGVNS. The CDR3 is 11 amino acids. The CDR3 DNA is TGTGCCAGCAGAGGGGGGCATACGCAGTATTTT. It is translated as CASRGGHTQYF.

Only a few counts were recorded for this clonotype. The J gene is TRBJ2-7, the V gene TRBV6-2 or TRBV6-3; 8 bases match TRBD2. CDR1 and CDR2 (germline): MNHEY, SVGEGT. The CDR3 covers 17 residues. V lost 3 bases, J lost 3 bases, and 13 bases stayed unmatched. CDR3 DNA: TGTGCCAGCAGTTATCCACCGGCAGCGGGAGTGATCTACGAGCAGTACTTC. Its protein is CASSYPPAAGVIYEQYF.

Only a few counts were recorded for this clonotype. The V call is TRBV4-1, the J call TRBJ2-7, with D tentatively TRBD1 (6 bases). The germline V gene has CDR1 MGHRA and CDR2 YSYEKL. This CDR3 region has 15 residues. With 4 bases removed from V and 2 bases from J, the gap between germline ends came to 15 bases. Here the CDR3 DNA reads TGCGCCAGCAGCCCTGCCGGCGAGGGGGCCTACGAGCAGTACTTC. Amino acids: CASSPAGEGAYEQYF.

This clonotype has only a few counts. This chain uses TRBV7-2 with TRBJ2-3; 10 nucleotides line up with TRBD2. The germline CDR1 and CDR2 sequences are SGHTA and FQGNSA. This CDR3 comprises 16 residues. V was pared by 3 bases and J by 0 bases, with 3 bases of the junction left unmatched. CDR3: CASSLPTSGSTDTQYF. The CDR3 region has the DNA TGTGCCAGCAGCTTGCCGACTAGCGGGAGCACAGATACGCAGTATTTT.

Only a few counts were recorded for this clonotype. The rearrangement links TRBV4-1 to TRBJ1-2, with 8 nucleotides matching TRBD1. After removal of 1 base from V and 7 bases from J, the junction contained 5 bases not matched to a gene. CDR3 size: 14 residues. Germline CDR1 reads MGHRA; CDR2 reads YSYEKL. The DNA for the CDR3 is TGCGCCAGCAGCCAAGTGGGACAGGAGGCTGGCTACACCTTC. Protein product: CASSQVGQEAGYTF.

This clonotype was observed a few times. V is TRBV7-2 and J is TRBJ2-4; D is unresolved. CDR1 SGHTA and CDR2 FQGNSA come from the germline V gene. Trimming took off 1 base at V and 0 bases at J, with 4 bases between the two ends. This CDR3 has 14 residues. The CDR3 nucleotides read TGTGCCAGCAGCTTAGATTCAGCCAAAAACATTCAGTACTTC. Its protein product is CASSLDSAKNIQYF. Filled out from reference TRBV7-2 and TRBJ2-4, the complete variable domain reads GAGVSQSPSNKVTEKGKDVELRCDPISGHTALYWYRQSLGQGLEFLIYFQGNSAPDKSGLPSDRFSAERTGGSVSTLTIQRTQQEDSAVYLCASSLDSAKNIQYFGAGTRLSVL.

The chain uses TRBV7-8 and TRBJ2-1, with 13 bases lining up with TRBD2. J lost 9 bases, V lost 5 bases, and 4 bases had no gene match. This CDR3 has 14 amino acids. The germline CDR1 and CDR2 sequences are SGHVS and FQNEAQ. The CDR3: CASSPWTSGSEQFF. The DNA of the CDR3 is TGTGCCAGCAGCCCATGGACTAGCGGGAGTGAGCAGTTCTTC.

This clonotype was counted only a few times. The J gene is TRBJ2-5, the V gene TRBV27, with a tentative D call TRBD1 (6 bases). Trimming cost V 8 bases and J 4 bases, with 17 bases left between them. Germline CDR1 is MNHEY and CDR2 is SMNVEV (reference sequence). This CDR3 comprises 14 residues. The CDR3 DNA reads TGTGCCAGCGGGCTTGGGACATTACGAGAGACCCAGTACTTC. Translation gives CASGLGTLRETQYF.

This chain joins TRBV5-1 and TRBJ2-7, with D maybe TRBD1 (5 bases). Germline-derived CDR1 and CDR2 are SGHRS and YFSETQ. The CDR3 has 14 amino acids. With 1 base removed from V and 3 bases from J, the gap between germline ends came to 11 bases. The CDR3 loop reads CASSLTGLHYEQYF. DNA for the CDR3: TGCGCCAGCAGCTTGACAGGTCTCCACTACGAGCAGTACTTC.

This clonotype was recorded many times. The chain carries TRBV5-1 and TRBJ1-5; unclear D gene. Germline V gives CDR1 SGHRS, CDR2 YFSETQ. V gave up 0 bases and J gave up 0 bases, with 10 bases separating them. CDR3 length equals 16 residues. The CDR3 DNA reads TGCGCCAGCAGCTTGGAGGCCAGAAATAGCAATCAGCCCCAGCATTTT. It encodes CASSLEARNSNQPQHF.

This clonotype was seen a handful of times. The chain has TRBV14 and TRBJ2-7; no reliable D call. This CDR3 is built from 14 residues. CDR1 and CDR2 from the germline V gene are SGHDN and FVKESK. The V and J ends lost 4 bases and 1 base respectively, with 11 bases between them. Here the CDR3 reads CASSPRWSSYEQYF. In DNA, the CDR3 is TGTGCCAGCAGCCCGCGGTGGAGTTCCTACGAGCAGTACTTC.

This clonotype was observed a handful of times. The chain carries TRBV7-2 and TRBJ2-3; no reliable D call. Germline CDR1 is SGHTA and CDR2 is FQGNSA. The CDR3 has 16 amino acids. V lost 3 bases and J 4 bases, leaving 17 bases between the germline ends. The DNA for the CDR3 is TGTGCCAGCAGCTTTTATACAGCGAAGGCGGCAGATACGCAGTATTTT. This encodes CASSFYTAKAADTQYF.